This T cell receptor beta chain was observed in a study of cytomegalovirus exposure and HLA in healthy donors. 60 Vbeta and 13 Jbeta primers were used in PCR. Sequencing used immunoSEQ multiplex PCR; TCRdb keeps in-frame clones, though not all of them. The sample lists hundreds of thousands of clones, about 89% seen once, with approximately 1% in the top ten. V was cut by 1 base and J by 0 bases, with 10 bases left in between. Germline CDR1 and CDR2: SGHTA and FQGTGA. There are 16 residues in the CDR3. Sampled while nominally healthy, donors likely had unrecorded immune exposures. Sequenced sample: PBMCs. This TCR was recovered from a young woman in good health and CMV-seronegative. The chain employs TRBV7-3 and TRBJ1-3; the D is unclear. The CDR3 coding sequence is TGTGCCAGCAGCTTAATGGGCCCAGACTCTGGAAACACCATATATTTT. Translation: CASSLMGPDSGNTIYF.